This T cell receptor beta chain is drawn from a study of T cell clonotyping in hematopoietic cell transplantation. On the study more broadly: Recipient samples before transplant were obtained post-cytoreduction.

Points on this clone: Its antigen is unidentified.

Time point of the sample: recipient sample about 28 days before transplant, after cytoreduction. Blood collection times were about day -28 and days 30, 100, 180 posttransplant. TCRdb's copy holds only in-frame clones and misses some; the assay was immunoSEQ multiplex PCR. The sample holds about 7,100 clones, around 89% seen once. The study's findings and limits: No sorting was done, leaving CD4 and CD8 contributions mixed. After transplant, recipient diversity fell while pathologically expanded clonotypes grew through day 180.

V gave up 1 base and J gave up 2 bases, with 22 bases separating them. The CDR3 runs to 20 residues. Germline values: CDR1 SGHRS, CDR2 YFSETQ. The chain links TRBV5-1 to TRBJ2-6; possible D gene TRBD1, 5 bases. This TCR was recovered from a man aged 55 to 69 with acute myeloid leukemia. Some clones in this sample may be carry-over from other donors' samples. The sequencing used peripheral blood mononuclear cells, collected before stem cell transplant. The CDR3 coding sequence is TGCGCCAGCAGCTTGTTCTGGGGCGGATCGATAGAGGCTGGGGCCAACGTCCTGACTTTC. Its translation: CASSLFWGGSIEAGANVLTF.